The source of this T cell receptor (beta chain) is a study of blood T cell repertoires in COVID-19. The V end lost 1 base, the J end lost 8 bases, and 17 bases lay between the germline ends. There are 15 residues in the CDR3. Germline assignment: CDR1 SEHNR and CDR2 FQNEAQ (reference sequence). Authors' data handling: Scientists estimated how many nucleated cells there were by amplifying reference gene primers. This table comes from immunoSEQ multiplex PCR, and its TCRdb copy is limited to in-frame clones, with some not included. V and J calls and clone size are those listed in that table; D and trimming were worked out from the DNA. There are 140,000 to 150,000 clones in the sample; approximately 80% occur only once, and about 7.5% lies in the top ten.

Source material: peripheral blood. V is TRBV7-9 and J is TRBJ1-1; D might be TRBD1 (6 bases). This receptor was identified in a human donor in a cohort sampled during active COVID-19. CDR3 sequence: CASSLEQGRVGEAFF. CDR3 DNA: TGTGCCAGCAGCTTAGAACAGGGTCGGGTAGGGGAAGCTTTCTTT.